The 6 T cell receptor beta chains below all came from one sample that was sequenced in a study of cytomegalovirus exposure and HLA in healthy donors. Primers: 60 Vbeta forward and 13 Jbeta reverse. Generated by immunoSEQ multiplex PCR, the TCRdb table keeps only in-frame clones and is missing some. The repertoire includes more than 90,000 clones, 65% to 90% of them detected once, and approximately 3.9% sits in the top ten. The sequencing sample was made of PBMCs. The receptors come from a woman between 70 and 85 years old in good health and CMV-seropositive.

This sequence joins TRBV2 and TRBJ2-2; 8 bases agree with TRBD1. V was clipped by 8 bases and J by 1 base; unmatched bases: 0. The CDR3 is 13 amino acids. Germline CDR1 is SNHLY and CDR2 is FYNNEI. The CDR3 region is CASGQGNTGELFF. The CDR3 bases are TGTGCCAGCGGACAGGGGAACACCGGGGAGCTGTTTTTT.

The rearrangement uses TRBV5-4 and TRBJ2-3; 10 bases are a match to TRBD2. V lost 0 bases to trimming and J lost 2 bases; unmatched junction nucleotides: 3. This CDR3 contains 16 residues. CDR1 is SGHNT, CDR2 YYREEE, per germline (reference sequence). This CDR3 reads CASSLGTSGNTDTQYF. The CDR3 DNA sequence: TGTGCCAGCAGCTTGGGGACTAGCGGCAACACAGATACGCAGTATTTT.

The chain has TRBV7-2 and TRBJ2-7, with D possibly matching TRBD1 (6 bases). V gave up 1 base and J gave up 0 bases, with 10 bases separating them. CDR3 length: 15 residues. From germline, CDR1 is SGHTA and CDR2 FQGNSA. CDR3 nucleotides: TGTGCCAGCAGCTTAGTGCAGGGGAGCTCCTACGAGCAGTACTTC. Protein sequence: CASSLVQGSSYEQYF.

The rearrangement joins TRBV11-2 to TRBJ2-7; 11 positions match TRBD2. This CDR3 is 14 amino acids long. The germline V gene encodes CDR1 SGHAT and CDR2 FQNNGV. V shed 4 bases, J shed 5 bases, and the junction held 4 bases outside the gene matches. DNA of the CDR3: TGTGCCAGCAGCTCCACTAGCGGGAGTCACGAGCAGTACTTC. Protein: CASSSTSGSHEQYF.

This chain uses TRBV5-1 with TRBJ2-5, with 10 bases identical to TRBD2. The J call may be wrong; the DNA end is better matched by TRBJ2-7. Germline CDR1 and CDR2: SGHRS and YFSETQ. CDR3 length: 18 residues. The CDR3: CASSLEGASGSYFDEQYF. The CDR3 DNA reads as TGCGCCAGCAGCTTGGAGGGCGCTAGCGGGAGTTATTTTGACGAGCAGTACTTC.

The chain joins TRBV25-1 to TRBJ2-3, with D tentatively TRBD2 (6 bases). The V end lost 2 bases, the J end lost 2 bases, and 14 bases lay between the germline ends. Germline V gene sequence: CDR1 MGHDK, CDR2 SYGVNS. CDR3 length: 16 residues. CDR3 sequence reads: CASSETGGTHTDTQYF. The DNA for the CDR3 is TGTGCCAGCAGTGAAACGGGCGGGACCCACACAGATACGCAGTATTTT. Together with reference TRBV25-1 and TRBJ2-3, the CDR3 gives the full variable domain: EADIYQTPRYLVIGTGKKITLECSQTMGHDKMYWYQQDPGMELHLIHYSYGVNSTEKGDLSSESTVSRIRTEHFPLTLESARPSHTSQYLCASSETGGTHTDTQYFGPGTRLTVL.